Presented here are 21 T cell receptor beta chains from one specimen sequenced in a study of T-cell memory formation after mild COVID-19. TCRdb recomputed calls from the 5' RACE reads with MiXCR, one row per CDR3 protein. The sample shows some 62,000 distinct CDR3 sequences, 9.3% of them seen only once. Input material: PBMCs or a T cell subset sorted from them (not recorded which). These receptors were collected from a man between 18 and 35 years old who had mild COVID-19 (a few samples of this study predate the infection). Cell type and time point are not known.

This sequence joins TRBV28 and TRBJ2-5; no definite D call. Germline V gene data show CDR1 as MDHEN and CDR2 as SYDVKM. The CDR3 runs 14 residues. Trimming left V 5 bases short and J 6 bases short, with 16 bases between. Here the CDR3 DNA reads TGTGCCAGCAGTCCCCCCCAGCTAGGGAAGACCCAGTACTTC. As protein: CASSPPQLGKTQYF.

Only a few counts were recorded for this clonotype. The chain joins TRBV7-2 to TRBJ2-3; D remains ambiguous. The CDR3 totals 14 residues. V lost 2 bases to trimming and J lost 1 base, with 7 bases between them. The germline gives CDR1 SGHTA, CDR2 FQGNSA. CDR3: CASSLSRGTDTQYF. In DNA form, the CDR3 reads TGTGCCAGCAGCTTATCCCGCGGCACAGATACGCAGTATTTT.

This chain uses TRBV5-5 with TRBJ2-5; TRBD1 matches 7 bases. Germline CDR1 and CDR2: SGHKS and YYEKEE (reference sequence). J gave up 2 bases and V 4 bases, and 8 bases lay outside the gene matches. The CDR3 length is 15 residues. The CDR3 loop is CASSLGQTSQETQYF. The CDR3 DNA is TGTGCCAGCAGCCTGGGACAGACCTCTCAAGAGACCCAGTACTTC.

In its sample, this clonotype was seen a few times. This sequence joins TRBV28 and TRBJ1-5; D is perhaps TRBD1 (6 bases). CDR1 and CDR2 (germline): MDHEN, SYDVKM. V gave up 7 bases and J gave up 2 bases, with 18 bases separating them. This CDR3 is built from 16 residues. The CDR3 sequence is CASIQGGSAGNQPQHF. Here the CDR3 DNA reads TGTGCCAGCATTCAAGGGGGGTCGGCGGGCAATCAGCCCCAGCATTTT.

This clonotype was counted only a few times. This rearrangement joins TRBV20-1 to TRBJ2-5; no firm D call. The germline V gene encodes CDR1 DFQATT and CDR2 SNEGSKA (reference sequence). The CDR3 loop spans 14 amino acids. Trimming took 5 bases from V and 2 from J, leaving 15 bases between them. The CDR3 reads CSAPVGSAQETQYF. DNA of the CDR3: TGCAGTGCTCCTGTGGGGTCAGCTCAAGAGACCCAGTACTTC.

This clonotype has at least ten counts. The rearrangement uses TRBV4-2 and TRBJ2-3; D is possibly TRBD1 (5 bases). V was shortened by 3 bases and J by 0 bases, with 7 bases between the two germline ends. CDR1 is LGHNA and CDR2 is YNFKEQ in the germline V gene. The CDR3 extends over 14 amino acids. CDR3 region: CASSQGQSTDTQYF. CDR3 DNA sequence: TGTGCCAGCAGCCAGGGGCAGAGCACAGATACGCAGTATTTT.

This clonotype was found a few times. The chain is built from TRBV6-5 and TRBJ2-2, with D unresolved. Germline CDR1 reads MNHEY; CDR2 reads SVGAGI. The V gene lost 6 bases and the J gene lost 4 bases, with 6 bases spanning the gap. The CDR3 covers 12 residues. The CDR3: CASRRSTGELFF. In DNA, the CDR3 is TGTGCCAGCAGAAGATCCACCGGGGAGCTGTTTTTT.

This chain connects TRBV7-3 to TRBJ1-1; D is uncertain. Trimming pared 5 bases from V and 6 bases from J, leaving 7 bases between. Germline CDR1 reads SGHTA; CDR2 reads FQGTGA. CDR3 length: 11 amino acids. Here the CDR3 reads CASSLGSEAFF. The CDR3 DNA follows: TGTGCCAGCAGCCTCGGGTCTGAAGCTTTCTTT.

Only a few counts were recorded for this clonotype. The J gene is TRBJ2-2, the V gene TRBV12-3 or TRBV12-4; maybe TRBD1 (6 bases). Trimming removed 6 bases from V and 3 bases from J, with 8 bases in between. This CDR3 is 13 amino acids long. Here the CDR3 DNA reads TGTGCCAGCAGGCAGGGGCACACCGGGGAGCTGTTTTTT. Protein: CASRQGHTGELFF.

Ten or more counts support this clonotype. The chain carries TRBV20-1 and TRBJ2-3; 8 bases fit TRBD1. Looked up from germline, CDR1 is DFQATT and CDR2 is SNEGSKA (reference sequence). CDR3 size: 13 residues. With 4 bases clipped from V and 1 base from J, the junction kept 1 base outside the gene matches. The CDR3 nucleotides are TGCAGTGCTATGACAGGGGGCACAGATACGCAGTATTTT. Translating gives CSAMTGGTDTQYF.

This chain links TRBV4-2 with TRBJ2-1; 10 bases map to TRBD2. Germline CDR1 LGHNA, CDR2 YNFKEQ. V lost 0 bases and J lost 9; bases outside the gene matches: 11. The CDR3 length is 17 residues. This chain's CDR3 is CASSQDSGSGGISEQFF. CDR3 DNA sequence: TGTGCCAGCAGCCAAGATAGTGGTAGCGGGGGGATCAGTGAGCAGTTCTTC.

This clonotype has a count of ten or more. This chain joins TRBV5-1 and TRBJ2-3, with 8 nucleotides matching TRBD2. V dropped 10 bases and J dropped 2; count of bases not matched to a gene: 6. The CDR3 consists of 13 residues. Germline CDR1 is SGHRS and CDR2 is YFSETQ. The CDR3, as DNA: TGCGCCTCGTGCGGGGGGAACACAGATACGCAGTATTTT. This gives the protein CASCGGNTDTQYF.

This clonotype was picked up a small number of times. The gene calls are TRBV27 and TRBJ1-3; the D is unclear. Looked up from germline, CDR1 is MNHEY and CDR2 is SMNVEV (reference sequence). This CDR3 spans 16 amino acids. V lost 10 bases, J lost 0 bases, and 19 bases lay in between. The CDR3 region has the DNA TGTGCCACCCCCAGTTACAGACACACCTCTGGAAACACCATATATTTT. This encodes CATPSYRHTSGNTIYF.

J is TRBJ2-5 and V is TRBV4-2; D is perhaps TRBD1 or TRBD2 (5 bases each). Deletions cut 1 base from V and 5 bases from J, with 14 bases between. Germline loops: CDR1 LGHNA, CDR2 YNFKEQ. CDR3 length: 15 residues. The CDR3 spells CASSQVGQGEETQYF. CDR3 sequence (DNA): TGTGCCAGCAGCCAAGTTGGGCAGGGAGAGGAGACCCAGTACTTC.

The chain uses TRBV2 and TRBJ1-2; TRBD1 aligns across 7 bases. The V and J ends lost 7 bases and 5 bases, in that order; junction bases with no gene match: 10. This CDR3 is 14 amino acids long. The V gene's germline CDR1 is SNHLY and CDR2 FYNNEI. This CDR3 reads CASIDREAGYGYTF. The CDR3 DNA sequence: TGTGCCAGCATCGACAGGGAGGCTGGATATGGCTACACCTTC.

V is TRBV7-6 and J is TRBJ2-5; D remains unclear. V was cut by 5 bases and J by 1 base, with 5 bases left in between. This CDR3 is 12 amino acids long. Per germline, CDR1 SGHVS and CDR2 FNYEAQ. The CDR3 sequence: CASSPVQETQYF. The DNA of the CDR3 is TGTGCCAGCAGCCCGGTCCAAGAGACCCAGTACTTC.

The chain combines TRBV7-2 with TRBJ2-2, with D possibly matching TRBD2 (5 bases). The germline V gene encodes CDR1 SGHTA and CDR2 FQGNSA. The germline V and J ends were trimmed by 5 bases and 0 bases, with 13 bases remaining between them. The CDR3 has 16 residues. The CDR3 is CASSPDPGTNTGELFF. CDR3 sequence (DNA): TGTGCCAGCAGCCCAGACCCGGGGACGAACACCGGGGAGCTGTTTTTT.

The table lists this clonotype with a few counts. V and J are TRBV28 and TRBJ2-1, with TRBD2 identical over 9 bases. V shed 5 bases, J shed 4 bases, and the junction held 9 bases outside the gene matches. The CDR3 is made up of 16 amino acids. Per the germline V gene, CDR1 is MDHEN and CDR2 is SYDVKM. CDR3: CASSLVSGGNYNEQFF. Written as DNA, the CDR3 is TGTGCCAGCAGTCTCGTTAGCGGGGGCAATTACAATGAGCAGTTCTTC. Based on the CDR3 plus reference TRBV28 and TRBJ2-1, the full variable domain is DVKVTQSSRYLVKRTGEKVFLECVQDMDHENMFWYRQDPGLGLRLIYFSYDVKMKEKGDIPEGYSVSREKKERFSLILESASTNQTSMYLCASSLVSGGNYNEQFFGPGTRLTVL.

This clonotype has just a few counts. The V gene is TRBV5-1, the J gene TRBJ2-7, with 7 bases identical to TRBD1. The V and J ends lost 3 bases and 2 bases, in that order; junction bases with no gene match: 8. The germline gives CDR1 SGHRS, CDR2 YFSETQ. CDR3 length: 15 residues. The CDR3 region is CASSSSTGRAYEQYF. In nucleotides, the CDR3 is TGCGCCAGCAGCTCCTCGACAGGGCGAGCCTACGAGCAGTACTTC.

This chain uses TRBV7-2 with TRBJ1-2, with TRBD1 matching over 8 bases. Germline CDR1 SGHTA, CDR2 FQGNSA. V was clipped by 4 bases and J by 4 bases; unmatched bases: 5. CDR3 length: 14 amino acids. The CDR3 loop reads CASSSRQGRYGYTF. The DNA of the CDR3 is TGTGCCAGCAGCTCTCGACAGGGGCGCTATGGCTACACCTTC.

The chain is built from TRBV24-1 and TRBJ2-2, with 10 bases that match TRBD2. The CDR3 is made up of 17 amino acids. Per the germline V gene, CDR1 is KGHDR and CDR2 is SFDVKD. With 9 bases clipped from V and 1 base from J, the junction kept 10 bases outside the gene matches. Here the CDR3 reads CATQGLAGARNTGELFF. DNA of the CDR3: TGTGCCACCCAAGGCCTAGCGGGGGCCAGGAACACCGGGGAGCTGTTTTTT.